Reported below is one TCR beta chain. Other DNA sequences within the sample encode an identical CDR3. Nominally healthy donors provided the samples, though records likely missed some immune exposures. This sample stems from a study of cytomegalovirus exposure and HLA in healthy donors. The primer mix had 60 Vbeta and 13 Jbeta primers. Sequencing used immunoSEQ multiplex PCR; TCRdb keeps in-frame clones, though not all of them. The sample holds some 160,000 clones; less than 10% are singletons and the top ten take approximately 2%. Germline V gives CDR1 PRHDT, CDR2 FYEKMQ (reference sequence). There are 14 residues in the CDR3. After removal of 5 bases from V and 2 bases from J, the junction contained 4 bases not matched to a gene.

The sequenced material came from PBMCs. The TCR sequence derives from a male donor in good health and CMV-seronegative. The chain uses TRBV13 and TRBJ2-5, with 8 bases that match TRBD1. CDR3 sequence: CASSLGQDQETQYF. Here the CDR3 DNA reads TGTGCCAGCAGCCTGGGACAGGATCAAGAGACCCAGTACTTC.